The clone carrying this TCR beta chain was picked up one time. Its antigen is unknown. Profiling relied on immunoSEQ multiplex PCR, and the TCRdb table lists in-frame clones only, not all of them. The sample records millions of clones, approximately 94% being singletons. This entry comes from a study of shared clonotypes between healthy human individuals. Study context: The composition of the donors was a couple of women and a few men aged 18 to 49.

V lost 3 bases to trimming and J lost 7 bases, with 10 bases between them. The germline gives CDR1 LNHDA, CDR2 SQIVND (reference sequence). The length of the CDR3 is 13 residues. Naive CD8 cells, CD45RO-negative and positively selected for CCR7, excluded terminally differentiated effector memory CD45RA+ cells. Overall study results and limits: Rarefaction revealed incomplete sorted-subset sequencing despite large depth. Generally, estimated richness proved larger in naive subsets than it did in memory subsets. Among donors, clonotype sharing was expected to be affected by sequencing depth.

The chain couples TRBV19 to TRBJ2-1; weak D call: TRBD2 (5 bases). This TCR was sampled from a young man in good health. Some clones in this sample may be carry-over from other donors' samples. Sequencing input: naive CD8+ T cells from PBMCs. The DNA for the CDR3 is TGTGCCAGTAGTATTAGGACTCCTAATGAGCAGTTCTTC. It is translated as CASSIRTPNEQFF.